The clone carrying this T cell receptor beta chain was counted a few times. The data were taken from a study of regulatory T cells in long-lasting Graves disease. On the study more broadly: Graves' patients, diagnosed recently, had received antithyroid drugs under 3 months.

Construction of the TCR beta libraries employed iRepertoire HTBI primers in conjunction with Arm-PCR of CDR3 regions. Each CDR3 protein gets one entry after TCRdb re-called the multiplex PCR reads with MiXCR. The repertoire consists of 520,000 or so distinct CDR3 sequences, with approximately 12% occurring once and the leading ten covering 8% to 10%. Germline V gene data show CDR1 as MNHNS and CDR2 as SASEGT. The V gene end was trimmed by 5 bases and the J gene end by 4 bases; junction bases not matched to a gene: 4. The CDR3 covers 15 residues. The sample's time point: newly diagnosed GD, antithyroid drugs for less than 3 months. With RNA extracted from PBMCs as input, the TCR library was made. A further study also used this sample, focusing on T cells in Graves' hyperthyroidism and ophthalmopathy.

The sample in question was peripheral blood mononuclear cells (PBMCs), obtained at new diagnosis, from a patient treated with antithyroid drugs. The receptor's source is a young woman with Graves disease. This chain uses TRBV6-1 with TRBJ2-1, with TRBD1 matching 11 bases. Written as DNA, the CDR3 is TGTGCCAGCAGTCAGGACAGGGGGCCTTACAATGAGCAGTTCTTC. Translating gives CASSQDRGPYNEQFF.